This TCR beta chain was obtained from a study of blood T cells in healthy people across ages. Each sample gave at least 6 million isolated PBMCs. The second PCR ran about 6 to 12 cycles with a sample-barcoded 5' primer and J-beta primers. TCRdb passed the 5' RACE reads through MiXCR, listing each CDR3 protein once. The table lists under 1,100,000 distinct CDR3 sequences, approximately 25% of them singletons. Trimming cost V 3 bases and J 3 bases, with 14 bases left between them. Germline V gene sequence: CDR1 DFQATT, CDR2 SNEGSKA (reference sequence). CDR3 length: 14 amino acids. This clonotype turned up a few times. These sequences were also reported in another study, on T cells of mothers and their children.

Input material: blood. The V gene is TRBV20-1, the J gene TRBJ1-1; unclear D gene. The TCR sequence derives from a girl aged 2-10 years in good health. CDR3 DNA: TGCAGTGCTAGTGAGGGCCGCGCTGACACTGAAGCTTTCTTT. Residues: CSASEGRADTEAFF.